This T cell receptor (beta chain) was captured in a study of blood T cell repertoires in COVID-19. In the study overall: PBMCs, B-cell-depleted T cells, or T cells provided the cDNA or gDNA that made up the material.

Trimming removed 5 bases from V and 5 bases from J; junction bases left unmatched: 11. CDR1 SGHTA and CDR2 FQGNSA come from the germline V gene. This CDR3 region has 15 residues. Authors' methods: Amplification from reference gene primers served as the basis for estimated nucleated cell counts. Clones were sequenced by immunoSEQ multiplex PCR, and TCRdb holds only the in-frame ones, with some missing. That table is the source of V, J and clone size, and D and trimming were worked out from the DNA. The table includes 100,000 to 150,000 clones, around 70% detected once. Sequenced sample: peripheral blood. The origin of this receptor is a man aged 60-69 years with acute or convalescent COVID-19. V usage is TRBV7-2 and J usage is TRBJ1-2; 7 bases are a match to TRBD1. The CDR3 bases are TGTGCCAGCAGCCCAACCGGGACAGCTGGATATGGCTACACCTTC. This encodes CASSPTGTAGYGYTF.